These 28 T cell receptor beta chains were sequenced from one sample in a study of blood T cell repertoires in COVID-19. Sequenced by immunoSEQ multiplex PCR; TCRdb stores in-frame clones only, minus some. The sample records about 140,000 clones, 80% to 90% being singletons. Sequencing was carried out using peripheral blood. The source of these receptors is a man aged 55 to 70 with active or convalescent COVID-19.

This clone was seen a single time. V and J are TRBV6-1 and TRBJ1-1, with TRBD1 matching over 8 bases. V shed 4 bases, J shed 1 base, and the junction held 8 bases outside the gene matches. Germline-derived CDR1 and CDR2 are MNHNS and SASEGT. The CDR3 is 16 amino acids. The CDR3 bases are TGTGCCAGCAGTGCTCCGAGACAGGGGAGGAACACTGAAGCTTTCTTT. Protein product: CASSAPRQGRNTEAFF.

CDR3 amino acids: CASSPPSGGDTEAFF. The CDR3 nucleotides read TGTGCCAGCAGCCCTCCGTCGGGAGGGGACACTGAAGCTTTCTTT. The chain recombines TRBV7-2 with TRBJ1-1; D possibly corresponds to TRBD1 (5 bases). This CDR3 has 15 residues. Trimming removed 5 bases from V and 3 bases from J, with 16 bases in between. In germline, CDR1 is SGHTA, CDR2 FQGNSA.

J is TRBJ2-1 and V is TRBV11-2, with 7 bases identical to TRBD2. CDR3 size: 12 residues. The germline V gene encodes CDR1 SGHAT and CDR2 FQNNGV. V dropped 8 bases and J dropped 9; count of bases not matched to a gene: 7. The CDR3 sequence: CASRWGGAEQFF. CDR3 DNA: TGTGCCAGCCGGTGGGGAGGGGCTGAGCAGTTCTTC.

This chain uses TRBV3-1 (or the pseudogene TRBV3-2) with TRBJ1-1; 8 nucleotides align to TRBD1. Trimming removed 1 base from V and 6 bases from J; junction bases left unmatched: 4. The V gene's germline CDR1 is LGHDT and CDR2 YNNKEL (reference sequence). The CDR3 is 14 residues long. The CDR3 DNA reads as TGTGCCAGCAGCCAAGCGGACAGGGCGGCTGAAGCTTTCTTT. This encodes CASSQADRAAEAFF.

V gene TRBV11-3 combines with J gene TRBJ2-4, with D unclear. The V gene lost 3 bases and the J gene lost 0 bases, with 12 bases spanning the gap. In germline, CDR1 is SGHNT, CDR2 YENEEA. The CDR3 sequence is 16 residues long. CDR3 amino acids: CASSFNSLLAKNIQYF. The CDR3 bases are TGTGCCAGCAGCTTTAACAGTCTTCTAGCCAAAAACATTCAGTACTTC.

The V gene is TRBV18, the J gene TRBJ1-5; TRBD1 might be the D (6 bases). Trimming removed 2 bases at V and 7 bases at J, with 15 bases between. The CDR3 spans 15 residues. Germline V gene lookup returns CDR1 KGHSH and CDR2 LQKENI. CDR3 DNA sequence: TGTGCCAGCTCACCATCTCCACAGGGCGGGCAGCCCCAGCATTTT. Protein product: CASSPSPQGGQPQHF.

The CDR3 DNA is TGTGCCAGCAGTGCGGGACTCATGAACACTGAAGCTTTCTTT. Amino acids: CASSAGLMNTEAFF. J is TRBJ1-1 and V is TRBV6-2 or TRBV6-3; D is possibly TRBD1 (5 bases). Trimming removed 5 bases at V and 0 bases at J, with 10 bases between. The germline V gene has CDR1 MNHEY and CDR2 SVGEGT. The CDR3 has 14 amino acids.

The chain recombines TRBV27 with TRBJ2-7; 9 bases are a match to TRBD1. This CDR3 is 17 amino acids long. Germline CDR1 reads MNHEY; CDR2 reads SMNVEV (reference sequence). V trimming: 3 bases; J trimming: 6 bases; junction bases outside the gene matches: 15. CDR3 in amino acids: CASSFIPPGQGMSEQYF. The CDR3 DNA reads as TGTGCCAGCAGTTTCATTCCGCCGGGACAGGGAATGAGCGAGCAGTACTTC.

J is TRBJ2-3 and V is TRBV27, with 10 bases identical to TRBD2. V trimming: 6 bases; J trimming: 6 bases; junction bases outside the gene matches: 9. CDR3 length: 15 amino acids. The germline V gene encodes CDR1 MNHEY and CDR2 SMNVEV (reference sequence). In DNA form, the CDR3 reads TGTGCCAGCAGACTTGGGGGACTAGCGTCGGATACGCAGTATTTT. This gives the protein CASRLGGLASDTQYF.

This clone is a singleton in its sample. The CDR3 region has the DNA TGTGCCAGCAGCCCAGGGCCAACAGGGTCCGGCTACACCTTC. Its translation is CASSPGPTGSGYTF. The J gene is TRBJ1-2, the V gene TRBV3-1 (or the pseudogene TRBV3-2), with a possible D match to TRBD1 (6 bases). CDR1 is LGHDT, CDR2 YNNKEL, per germline (reference sequence). Trimming removed 4 bases from V and 8 bases from J, with 17 bases in between. This CDR3 is 14 amino acids long.

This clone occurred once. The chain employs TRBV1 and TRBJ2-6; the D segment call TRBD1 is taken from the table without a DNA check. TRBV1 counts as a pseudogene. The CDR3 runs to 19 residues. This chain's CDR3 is CTSSQEQPWTDSGANVLTF. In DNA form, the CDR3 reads TGCACCAGCAGCCAAGAGCAGCCCTGGACAGACTCTGGGGCCAACGTCCTGACTTTC.

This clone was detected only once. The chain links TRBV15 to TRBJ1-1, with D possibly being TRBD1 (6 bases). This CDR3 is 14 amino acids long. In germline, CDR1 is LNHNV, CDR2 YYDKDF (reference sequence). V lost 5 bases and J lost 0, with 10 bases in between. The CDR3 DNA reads TGTGCCACCAGCGTACAGGGCCTGAACACTGAAGCTTTCTTT. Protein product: CATSVQGLNTEAFF.

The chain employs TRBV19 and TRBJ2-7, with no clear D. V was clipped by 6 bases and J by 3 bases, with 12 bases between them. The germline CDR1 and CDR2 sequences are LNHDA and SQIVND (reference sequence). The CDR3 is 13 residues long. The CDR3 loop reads CASSPSPGYEQYF. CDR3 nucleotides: TGTGCCAGTAGCCCATCCCCCGGCTACGAGCAGTACTTC. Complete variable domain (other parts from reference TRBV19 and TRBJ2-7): DGGITQSPKYLFRKEGQNVTLSCEQNLNHDAMYWYRQDPGQGLRLIYYSQIVNDFQKGDIAEGYSVSREKKESFPLTVTSAQKNPTAFYLCASSPSPGYEQYFGPGTRLTVT.

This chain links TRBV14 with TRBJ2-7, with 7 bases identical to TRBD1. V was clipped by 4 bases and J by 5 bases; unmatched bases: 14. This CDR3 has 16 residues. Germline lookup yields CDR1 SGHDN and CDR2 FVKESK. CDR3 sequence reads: CASSRAQGLIIDEQYF. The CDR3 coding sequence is TGTGCCAGCAGCCGGGCACAGGGGCTTATCATCGACGAGCAGTACTTC.

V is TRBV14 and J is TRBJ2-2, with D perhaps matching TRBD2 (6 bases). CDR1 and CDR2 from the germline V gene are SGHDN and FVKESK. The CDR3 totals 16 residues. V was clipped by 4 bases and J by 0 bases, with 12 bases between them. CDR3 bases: TGTGCCAGCAGCCGACGAGGGAGGCCGAACACCGGGGAGCTGTTTTTT. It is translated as CASSRRGRPNTGELFF. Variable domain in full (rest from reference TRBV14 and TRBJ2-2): EAGVTQFPSHSVIEKGQTVTLRCDPISGHDNLYWYRRVMGKEIKFLLHFVKESKQDESGMPNNRFLAERTGGTYSTLKVQPAELEDSGVYFCASSRRGRPNTGELFFGEGSRLTVL.

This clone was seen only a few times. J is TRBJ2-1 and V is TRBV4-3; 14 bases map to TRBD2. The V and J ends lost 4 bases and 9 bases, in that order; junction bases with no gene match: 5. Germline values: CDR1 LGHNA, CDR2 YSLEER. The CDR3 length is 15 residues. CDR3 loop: CASSPGLAGVSEQFF. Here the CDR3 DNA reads TGCGCCAGCAGCCCGGGACTAGCGGGAGTGAGTGAGCAGTTCTTC.

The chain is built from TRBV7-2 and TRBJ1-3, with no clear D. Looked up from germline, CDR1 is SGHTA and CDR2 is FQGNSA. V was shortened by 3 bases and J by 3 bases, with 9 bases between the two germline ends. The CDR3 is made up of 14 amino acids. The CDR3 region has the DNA TGTGCCAGCAGCTTTGGGAGCCATGGAAACACCATATATTTT. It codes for CASSFGSHGNTIYF. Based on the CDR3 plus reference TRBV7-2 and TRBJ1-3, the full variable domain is GAGVSQSPSNKVTEKGKDVELRCDPISGHTALYWYRQSLGQGLEFLIYFQGNSAPDKSGLPSDRFSAERTGGSVSTLTIQRTQQEDSAVYLCASSFGSHGNTIYFGEGSWLTVV.

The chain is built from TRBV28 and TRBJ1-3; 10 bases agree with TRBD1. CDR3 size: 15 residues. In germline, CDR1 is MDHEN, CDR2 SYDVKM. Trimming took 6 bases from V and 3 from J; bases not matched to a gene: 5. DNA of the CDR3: TGTGCCAGCAGGAAGACAGGGGGCGGTGGAAACACCATATATTTT. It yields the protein CASRKTGGGGNTIYF.

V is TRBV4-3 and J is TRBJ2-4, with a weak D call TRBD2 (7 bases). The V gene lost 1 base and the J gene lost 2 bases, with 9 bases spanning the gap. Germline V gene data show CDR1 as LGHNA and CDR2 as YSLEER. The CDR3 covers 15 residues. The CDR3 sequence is CASSQGGGSKNIQYF. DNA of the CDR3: TGCGCCAGCAGCCAAGGGGGGGGCTCCAAAAACATTCAGTACTTC.

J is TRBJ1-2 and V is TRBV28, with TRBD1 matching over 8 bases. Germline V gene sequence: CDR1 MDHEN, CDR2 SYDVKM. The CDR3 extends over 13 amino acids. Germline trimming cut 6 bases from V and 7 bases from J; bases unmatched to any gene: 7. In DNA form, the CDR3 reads TGTGCCAGCAGCTTCACAGGGGGGGGTGGCTACACCTTC. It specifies CASSFTGGGGYTF.

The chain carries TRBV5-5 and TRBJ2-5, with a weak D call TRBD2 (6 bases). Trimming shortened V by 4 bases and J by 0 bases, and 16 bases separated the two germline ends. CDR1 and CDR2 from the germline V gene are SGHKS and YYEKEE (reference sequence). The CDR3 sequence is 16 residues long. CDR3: CASSPGLAGYQETQYF. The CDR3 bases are TGTGCCAGCAGCCCGGGACTGGCCGGATACCAAGAGACCCAGTACTTC.

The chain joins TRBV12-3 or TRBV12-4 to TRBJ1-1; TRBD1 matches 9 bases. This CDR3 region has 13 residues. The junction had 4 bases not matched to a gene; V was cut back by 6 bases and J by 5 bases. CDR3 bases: TGTGCCAGCAGGGGACAGGGCGGGACTGAAGCTTTCTTT. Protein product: CASRGQGGTEAFF.

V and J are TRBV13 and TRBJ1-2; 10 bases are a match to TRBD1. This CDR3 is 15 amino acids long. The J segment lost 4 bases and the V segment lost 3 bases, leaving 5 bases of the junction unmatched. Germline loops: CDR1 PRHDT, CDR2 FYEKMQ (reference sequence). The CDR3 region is CASSFGQGDSYGYTF. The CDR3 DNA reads TGTGCCAGCAGCTTCGGACAGGGGGATAGCTATGGCTACACCTTC.

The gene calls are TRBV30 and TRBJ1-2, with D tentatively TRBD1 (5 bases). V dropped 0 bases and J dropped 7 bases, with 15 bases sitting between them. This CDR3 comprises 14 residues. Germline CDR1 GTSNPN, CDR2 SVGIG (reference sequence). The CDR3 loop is CAWSVQVRVSGYTF. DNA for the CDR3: TGTGCCTGGAGTGTACAGGTGCGAGTCTCTGGCTACACCTTC.

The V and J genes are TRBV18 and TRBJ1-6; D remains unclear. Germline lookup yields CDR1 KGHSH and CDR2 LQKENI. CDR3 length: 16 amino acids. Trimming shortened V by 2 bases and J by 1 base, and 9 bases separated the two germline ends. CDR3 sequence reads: CASSPRERSYNSPLHF. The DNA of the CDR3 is TGTGCCAGCTCACCAAGGGAGAGGTCCTATAATTCACCCCTCCACTTT.

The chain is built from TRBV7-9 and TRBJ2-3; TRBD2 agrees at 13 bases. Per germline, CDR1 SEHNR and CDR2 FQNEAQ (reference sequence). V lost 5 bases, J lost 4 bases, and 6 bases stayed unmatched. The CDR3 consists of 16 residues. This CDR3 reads CASSPWTSGSADTQYF. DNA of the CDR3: TGTGCCAGCAGCCCATGGACTAGCGGGAGTGCAGATACGCAGTATTTT.

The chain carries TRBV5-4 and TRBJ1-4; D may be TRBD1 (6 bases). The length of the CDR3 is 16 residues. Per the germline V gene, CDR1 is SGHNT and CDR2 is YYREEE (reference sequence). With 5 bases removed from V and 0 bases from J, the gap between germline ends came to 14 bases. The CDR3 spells CASSRGQKTTNEKLFF. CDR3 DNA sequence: TGTGCCAGCAGTCGAGGACAGAAAACAACTAATGAAAAACTGTTTTTT.

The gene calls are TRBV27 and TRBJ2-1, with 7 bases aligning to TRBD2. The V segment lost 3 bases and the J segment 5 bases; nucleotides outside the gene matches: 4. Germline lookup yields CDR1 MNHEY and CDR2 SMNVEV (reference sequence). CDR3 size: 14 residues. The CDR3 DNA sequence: TGTGCCAGCAGTTTTCGGCGGGAGAACAATGAGCAGTTCTTC. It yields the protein CASSFRRENNEQFF.